Presented here are 19 T cell receptor beta chains from one specimen sequenced in a study of response to subunit inactivated influenza vaccine. Each CDR3 protein is one row after TCRdb ran MiXCR on the RT-PCR reads. The repertoire holds roughly 500,000 distinct CDR3 sequences, under 30% seen once, with about 2.8% in the top ten. The same sample was also used in a study of T cells expressing NK-cell markers. In that study: TCR beta cDNA was made by 5'RACE template switching with UMIs.

Sequenced here: CD4+ T cells sorted from PBMCs, sampled 11 to 12 days after vaccination. Every receptor here comes from a man aged 50 to 59 who received an inactivated influenza vaccine.

The count of this clonotype is one. The V and J genes are TRBV5-5 and TRBJ2-2, with a possible D match to TRBD2 (5 bases). This CDR3 region has 14 residues. The V end lost 6 bases, the J end lost 0 bases, and 9 bases lay between the germline ends. CDR1 is SGHKS and CDR2 is YYEKEE in the germline V gene (reference sequence). The CDR3 DNA reads TGTGCCAGCAAGAGGGAGACGAACACCGGGGAGCTGTTTTTT. This sequence encodes CASKRETNTGELFF. The variable domain in full, completed from reference TRBV5-5 and TRBJ2-2, reads DAGVTQSPTHLIKTRGQQVTLRCSPISGHKSVSWYQQVLGQGPQFIFQYYEKEERGRGNFPDRFSARQFPNYSSELNVNALLLGDSALYLCASKRETNTGELFFGEGSRLTVL.

The chain joins TRBV5-6 to TRBJ1-2, with TRBD1 identical over 9 bases. Germline V gene data show CDR1 as SGHDT and CDR2 as YYEEEE. This CDR3 has 15 residues. Trimming removed 4 bases from V and 6 bases from J; junction bases left unmatched: 10. CDR3 sequence reads: CASSRGLDRGDGYTF. The CDR3 bases are TGTGCCAGCAGCCGAGGGCTGGACAGGGGTGATGGCTACACCTTC.

This clonotype was detected a few times. The CDR3 DNA follows: TGTGCCAGCAGTTACTCGGGCGGAGCGGGAGCTGTTACCAAAAACATTCAGTACTTC. Amino acids: CASSYSGGAGAVTKNIQYF. The chain couples TRBV6-2 or TRBV6-3 to TRBJ2-4, with 8 bases aligning to TRBD2. CDR1 MNHEY and CDR2 SVGEGT come from the germline V gene. Trimming cost V 0 bases and J 2 bases; bases outside gene matches: 12. CDR3 size: 19 residues.

The chain combines TRBV29-1 with TRBJ2-1; D is unclear. Germline V gene sequence: CDR1 SQVTM, CDR2 ANQGSEA. This CDR3 has 13 residues. V lost 3 bases to trimming and J lost 6 bases, with 12 bases between them. For the CDR3, the DNA is TGCAGCGTTGAGGCGCGGACCTTCAATGAGCAGTTCTTC. The encoded protein is CSVEARTFNEQFF.

The rearrangement uses TRBV14 and TRBJ2-6; D not certain. The CDR3 runs to 14 residues. Trimming cost V 4 bases and J 3 bases, with 7 bases left between them. Germline V gene data show CDR1 as SGHDN and CDR2 as FVKESK. CDR3 nucleotide sequence: TGTGCCAGCAGCCTAATTAGTGGGGCCAACGTCCTGACTTTC. Residues: CASSLISGANVLTF.

The rearrangement uses TRBV14 and TRBJ2-1; D is possibly TRBD1 or TRBD2 (5 bases each). The CDR3 sequence is 15 residues long. Germline V gene sequence: CDR1 SGHDN, CDR2 FVKESK. Trimming stripped 4 bases from V and 7 bases from J, with 17 bases between. DNA for the CDR3: TGTGCCAGCAGCCTGATGCCGGGACCGATGAATGAGCAGTTCTTC. Translation: CASSLMPGPMNEQFF. Together with reference TRBV14 and TRBJ2-1, the CDR3 gives the full variable domain: EAGVTQFPSHSVIEKGQTVTLRCDPISGHDNLYWYRRVMGKEIKFLLHFVKESKQDESGMPNNRFLAERTGGTYSTLKVQPAELEDSGVYFCASSLMPGPMNEQFFGPGTRLTVL.

This clonotype was detected only a few times. The genes are TRBV5-6 and TRBJ2-5; 8 nucleotides match TRBD2. Germline values: CDR1 SGHDT, CDR2 YYEEEE. The CDR3 has 15 amino acids. J was trimmed by 3 bases and V by 0 bases; bases with no gene match: 4. DNA for the CDR3: TGTGCCAGCAGCTTGGTTGGGACTAGAGAAGAGACCCAGTACTTC. Translated: CASSLVGTREETQYF.

This chain joins TRBV20-1 and TRBJ1-1; D remains unclear. This CDR3 spans 14 amino acids. Germline V lookup: CDR1 DFQATT, CDR2 SNEGSKA (reference sequence). Trimming shortened V by 7 bases and J by 0 bases, and 15 bases separated the two germline ends. CDR3 bases: TGCAGTGTTACCTCAGCCAGACTGAACACTGAAGCTTTCTTT. This sequence encodes CSVTSARLNTEAFF.

V usage is TRBV9 and J usage is TRBJ2-1; the D is unclear. From germline, CDR1 is SGDLS and CDR2 YYNGEE. Trimming removed 0 bases from V and 9 bases from J, with 13 bases in between. CDR3 length equals 14 residues. CDR3 loop: CASSVAGQTGEQFF. The CDR3 DNA reads TGTGCCAGCAGCGTAGCGGGTCAGACGGGTGAGCAGTTCTTC.

V is TRBV5-1 and J is TRBJ2-7; 7 nucleotides align to TRBD1. The germline V gene encodes CDR1 SGHRS and CDR2 YFSETQ. This CDR3 is 13 amino acids long. After removal of 4 bases from V and 8 bases from J, the junction contained 9 bases not matched to a gene. This CDR3 reads CASSNQGDFKQYF. The CDR3 region has the DNA TGCGCCAGCAGCAACCAGGGGGATTTTAAGCAGTACTTC.

Only a few counts were recorded for this clonotype. The chain combines TRBV5-1 with TRBJ2-1; 8 bases match TRBD1. Per the germline V gene, CDR1 is SGHRS and CDR2 is YFSETQ. The CDR3 sequence is 14 residues long. The trim removed 0 bases at V and 8 bases at J, leaving 4 bases unmatched. The CDR3 protein is CASSLGQGFDEQFF. CDR3 DNA: TGCGCCAGCAGCTTGGGACAGGGGTTCGATGAGCAGTTCTTC.

In this sample, this clonotype turned up a few times. CDR3 bases: TGTGCCAGCAGCGGTGTATCGGGGGGCTCTGGAAACACCATATATTTT. Residues: CASSGVSGGSGNTIYF. The chain links TRBV9 to TRBJ1-3; weak D call: TRBD1 (5 bases). This CDR3 spans 16 amino acids. Germline V gene data show CDR1 as SGDLS and CDR2 as YYNGEE. The V gene lost 3 bases and the J gene lost 0 bases, with 13 bases spanning the gap.

The chain has TRBV19 and TRBJ1-5, with 8 nucleotides matching TRBD1. The CDR3 loop spans 16 amino acids. The germline V gene has CDR1 LNHDA and CDR2 SQIVND (reference sequence). Germline trimming cut 3 bases from V and 6 bases from J; bases unmatched to any gene: 10. The CDR3 here is CASSIRGQGDLQPQHF. The CDR3 DNA sequence: TGTGCCAGTAGTATTAGAGGACAGGGAGATCTTCAGCCCCAGCATTTT. Using reference TRBV19 and TRBJ1-5 for the parts outside the CDR3, the full variable domain is DGGITQSPKYLFRKEGQNVTLSCEQNLNHDAMYWYRQDPGQGLRLIYYSQIVNDFQKGDIAEGYSVSREKKESFPLTVTSAQKNPTAFYLCASSIRGQGDLQPQHFGDGTRLSIL.

This clonotype was counted a few times. The chain uses TRBV5-1 and TRBJ2-3; no clear D. V lost 0 bases and J 6 bases, leaving 8 bases between the germline ends. The germline V gene has CDR1 SGHRS and CDR2 YFSETQ. The length of the CDR3 is 13 residues. DNA for the CDR3: TGCGCCAGCAGCTTGGTGGTAGGGGATACGCAGTATTTT. Translating it yields CASSLVVGDTQYF.

The gene calls are TRBV20-1 and TRBJ1-1; D is perhaps TRBD1 (6 bases). Deletions cut 4 bases from V and 1 base from J, with 10 bases between. The CDR3 consists of 13 residues. CDR1 and CDR2 (germline): DFQATT, SNEGSKA (reference sequence). CDR3 DNA: TGCAGTGCTAAAAAGACAGGGAACACTGAAGCTTTCTTT. It translates to CSAKKTGNTEAFF.

This clonotype was found a few times. The V and J genes are TRBV7-6 and TRBJ1-4; D gene uncertain. V lost 5 bases and J 4 bases, leaving 17 bases between the germline ends. CDR1 and CDR2 from the germline V gene are SGHVS and FNYEAQ. The CDR3 is made up of 16 amino acids. The CDR3 region has the DNA TGTGCCAGCAGCCGCAAAGGAGAAGCTAATAATGAAAAACTGTTTTTT. Its protein is CASSRKGEANNEKLFF.

The chain combines TRBV3-1 with TRBJ1-3; no reliable D call. V lost 1 base, J lost 0 bases, and 4 bases lay in between. The CDR3 has 14 amino acids. Per germline, CDR1 LGHDT and CDR2 YNNKEL (reference sequence). CDR3 loop: CASSQVTSGNTIYF. The CDR3 DNA reads TGTGCCAGCAGCCAAGTCACCTCTGGAAACACCATATATTTT. Full variable domain (remainder filled in from reference TRBV3-1 and TRBJ1-3): DTAVSQTPKYLVTQMGNDKSIKCEQNLGHDTMYWYKQDSKKFLKIMFSYNNKELIINETVPNRFSPKSPDKAHLNLHINSLELGDSAVYFCASSQVTSGNTIYFGEGSWLTVV.

The chain recombines TRBV9 with TRBJ2-1; D gene unclear. In germline, CDR1 is SGDLS, CDR2 YYNGEE. This CDR3 has 15 amino acids. Between the trimmed V and J ends, which lost 0 bases and 0 bases, there was a span of 7 bases. CDR3 region: CASSVAGPSYNEQFF. The CDR3 nucleotides read TGTGCCAGCAGCGTAGCTGGACCCTCCTACAATGAGCAGTTCTTC.

The chain employs TRBV20-1 and TRBJ1-5; D not certain. The germline gives CDR1 DFQATT, CDR2 SNEGSKA (reference sequence). CDR3 length equals 15 residues. The V and J ends lost 0 bases and 1 base respectively, with 10 bases between them. Here the CDR3 DNA reads TGCAGTGCTAGAGAGGCCGGGGTGAGCAATCAGCCCCAGCATTTT. Translating it yields CSAREAGVSNQPQHF.